A single sample gave rise to the 29 T cell receptor beta chains below, sequenced in a study of beta chain features in type 1 diabetes. The study, taken as a whole, reports: Researchers report that Type 1 diabetes patients had moderately but significantly shorter TCRB CDR3s across all four CD4+ subsets.

Expressed TCRB transcripts were sequenced because the isolated RNA had all been reverse transcribed beforehand. TCRdb's copy holds only in-frame clones and misses some; the assay was immunoSEQ multiplex PCR. The table records about 230,000 clones, around 15% of them present only once. These receptors' targets are unknown. The sample comprised naive CD4+ T cells from blood. The receptors shown here come from a man between 25 and 39 years old with type 1 diabetes.

This clone occurred a few times. The gene calls are TRBV4-2 and TRBJ2-3; 9 bases are shared with TRBD2. This CDR3 contains 18 residues. Per the germline V gene, CDR1 is LGHNA and CDR2 is YNFKEQ. The V gene end was trimmed by 0 bases and the J gene end by 0 bases; junction bases not matched to a gene: 7. In DNA form, the CDR3 reads TGTGCCAGCAGCCAAGAAACTACGACTAGCGGTAGCACAGATACGCAGTATTTT. It translates to CASSQETTTSGSTDTQYF.

The chain joins TRBV7-2 to TRBJ2-5; the match to TRBD2 covers 7 bases. V was pared by 1 base and J by 3 bases, with 5 bases of the junction left unmatched. This CDR3 region has 15 residues. Germline CDR1 is SGHTA and CDR2 is FQGNSA. CDR3: CASSLGGSGEETQYF. DNA for the CDR3: TGTGCCAGCAGCTTAGGCGGGAGTGGTGAAGAGACCCAGTACTTC.

The J gene is TRBJ2-7, the V gene TRBV9; 13 nucleotides agree with TRBD2. The CDR3 runs 14 residues. J gave up 4 bases and V 4 bases, and 2 bases lay outside the gene matches. CDR1 SGDLS and CDR2 YYNGEE come from the germline V gene. This chain's CDR3 is CASSTSGRGYEQYF. CDR3 coding DNA: TGTGCCAGCAGCACTAGCGGGAGGGGGTACGAGCAGTACTTC. Complete variable domain (other parts from reference TRBV9 and TRBJ2-7): DSGVTQTPKHLITATGQRVTLRCSPRSGDLSVYWYQQSLDQGLQFLIQYYNGEERAKGNILERFSAQQFPDLHSELNLSSLELGDSALYFCASSTSGRGYEQYFGPGTRLTVT.

The CDR3 loop reads CSVVHRGETQYF. CDR3 coding DNA: TGCAGCGTTGTGCACAGGGGCGAGACCCAGTACTTC. The chain has TRBV29-1 and TRBJ2-5; 7 bases match TRBD1. The germline gives CDR1 SQVTM, CDR2 ANQGSEA. The CDR3 contains 12 residues. V lost 4 bases to trimming and J lost 5 bases; unmatched junction nucleotides: 4.

This sequence joins TRBV7-9 and TRBJ2-1; TRBD2 agrees at 10 bases. V shed 1 base, J shed 0 bases, and the junction held 6 bases outside the gene matches. There are 18 residues in the CDR3. Germline CDR1 and CDR2: SEHNR and FQNEAQ (reference sequence). In nucleotides, the CDR3 is TGTGCCAGCAGCTTAGGACTAGCGGGCCAGAGCTCCTACAATGAGCAGTTCTTC. Residues: CASSLGLAGQSSYNEQFF.

This clone has more than one count but fewer than ten. This sequence joins TRBV18 and TRBJ2-3; D unresolved. V was trimmed by 3 bases and J by 5 bases, leaving 9 bases between them. This CDR3 contains 13 residues. Looked up from germline, CDR1 is KGHSH and CDR2 is LQKENI. CDR3 sequence reads: CASSPSRGDTQYF. DNA for the CDR3: TGTGCCAGCTCACCGTCCCGAGGAGATACGCAGTATTTT.

The chain carries TRBV18 and TRBJ2-5; 10 nucleotides agree with TRBD2. The CDR3 runs to 16 residues. V was pared by 3 bases and J by 4 bases, with 8 bases of the junction left unmatched. Germline assignment: CDR1 KGHSH and CDR2 LQKENI. The CDR3, as DNA: TGTGCCAGCTCACCTACACTAGCGGGAAACGGAGAGACCCAGTACTTC. It specifies CASSPTLAGNGETQYF.

The chain employs TRBV25-1 and TRBJ2-5, with D possibly being TRBD2 (5 bases). This CDR3 has 14 residues. The germline gives CDR1 MGHDK, CDR2 SYGVNS. Trimming took off 1 base at V and 2 bases at J, with 8 bases between the two ends. In DNA form, the CDR3 reads TGTGCCAGCAGTGAATCCGGGAATCAAGAGACCCAGTACTTC. This gives the protein CASSESGNQETQYF.

V usage is TRBV11-1 and J usage is TRBJ2-1; 8 positions agree with TRBD2. The CDR3 extends over 17 amino acids. Germline V gene sequence: CDR1 SGHAT, CDR2 FQDESV (reference sequence). Losses at the gene ends were 4 bases for V and 0 bases for J; bases not matched to a gene: 8. The CDR3 loop reads CASSSTRLASSYNEQFF. CDR3 DNA: TGTGCCAGCAGCTCTACGCGACTAGCGAGCTCCTACAATGAGCAGTTCTTC.

The rearrangement joins TRBV9 to TRBJ2-6, with TRBD2 matching over 7 bases. The V segment lost 0 bases and the J segment 0 bases; nucleotides outside the gene matches: 6. The germline V gene has CDR1 SGDLS and CDR2 YYNGEE. The CDR3 loop spans 18 amino acids. CDR3 protein: CASSVAGGANSGANVLTF. CDR3 in DNA: TGTGCCAGCAGCGTAGCGGGGGGTGCAAACTCTGGGGCCAACGTCCTGACTTTC.

This chain joins TRBV29-1 and TRBJ2-2; D assignment may be TRBD1 or TRBD2 (5 bases each). Germline loops: CDR1 SQVTM, CDR2 ANQGSEA. This CDR3 contains 16 residues. V was cut by 0 bases and J by 4 bases, with 15 bases left in between. DNA for the CDR3: TGCAGCGTTGAAGATCTTCAAGGGGAGCTCACCGGGGAGCTGTTTTTT. Amino acid sequence: CSVEDLQGELTGELFF.

The chain employs TRBV7-2 and TRBJ2-3; tentative D call: TRBD2 (5 bases). Trimming pared 6 bases from V and 1 base from J, leaving 14 bases between. The CDR3 is 15 residues long. In germline, CDR1 is SGHTA, CDR2 FQGNSA. This chain's CDR3 is CASSPRSRGTDTQYF. The CDR3 DNA follows: TGTGCCAGCAGTCCTCGGTCGCGGGGCACAGATACGCAGTATTTT.

This clone turned up a few times. The V gene is TRBV7-6, the J gene TRBJ2-7; D uncertain. In germline, CDR1 is SGHVS, CDR2 FNYEAQ. CDR3 length: 13 amino acids. V dropped 0 bases and J dropped 2 bases, with 5 bases sitting between them. The CDR3 sequence: CASSLALPYEQYF. The CDR3 DNA is TGTGCCAGCAGCTTAGCCCTTCCCTACGAGCAGTACTTC. The full variable domain, in which reference TRBV7-6 and TRBJ2-7 provide the parts outside the CDR3, is GAGVSQSPRYKVTKRGQDVALRCDPISGHVSLYWYRQALGQGPEFLTYFNYEAQQDKSGLPNDRFSAERPEGSISTLTIQRTEQRDSAMYRCASSLALPYEQYFGPGTRLTVT.

Of note for this clone: At one of its ends the junction is not consistent with the germline gene, which may arise from a read error. J is TRBJ2-7 and V is TRBV6-6; D not certain. The germline V gene has CDR1 MNHNY and CDR2 SVGAGI (reference sequence). This CDR3 spans 11 amino acids. In DNA, the CDR3 is TGTGCCAGCAGTGATTCCTTCGAGCAGTACTTC. Protein sequence: CASSDSFEQYF.

This clone was seen a few times. The chain has TRBV15 and TRBJ1-2; D ambiguous. This CDR3 is built from 13 residues. The ends were cut back, 0 bases at V and 8 bases at J, with 10 bases in the middle. CDR1 is LNHNV, CDR2 YYDKDF, per germline (reference sequence). CDR3 DNA sequence: TGTGCCACCAGCAGAGATCGATCCGGCGGCTACACCTTC. This encodes CATSRDRSGGYTF. Combining the CDR3 with reference TRBV15 and TRBJ1-2 gives the whole variable domain DAMVIQNPRYQVTQFGKPVTLSCSQTLNHNVMYWYQQKSSQAPKLLFHYYDKDFNNEADTPDNFQSRRPNTSFCFLDIRSPGLGDTAMYLCATSRDRSGGYTFGSGTRLTVV.

The rearrangement links TRBV11-1 to TRBJ2-7; 8 bases agree with TRBD1. Germline loops: CDR1 SGHAT, CDR2 FQDESV (reference sequence). V dropped 5 bases and J dropped 5; count of bases not matched to a gene: 5. The CDR3 runs 13 residues. The CDR3 is CASSPDRVHEQYF. CDR3 DNA sequence: TGTGCCAGCAGCCCGGACAGGGTCCACGAGCAGTACTTC.

In its sample, this clone was seen a few times. V usage is TRBV5-1 and J usage is TRBJ2-6; the match to TRBD1 covers 8 bases. CDR1 SGHRS and CDR2 YFSETQ come from the germline V gene. The V and J ends lost 6 bases and 2 bases, in that order; junction bases with no gene match: 10. The CDR3 runs 17 residues. The CDR3 DNA reads TGCGCCAGCAAAAAGGACAGGGAAGCCGCTGGGGCCAACGTCCTGACTTTC. Translation gives CASKKDREAAGANVLTF.

This chain connects TRBV29-1 to TRBJ2-7; possible D gene TRBD2, 6 bases. Germline lookup yields CDR1 SQVTM and CDR2 ANQGSEA. The CDR3 has 12 amino acids. V shed 7 bases and J shed 8 bases, with 18 bases lying between them. CDR3 amino acids: CSARESGEQQYF. CDR3 coding DNA: TGCAGCGCAAGGGAATCGGGAGAACAGCAGTACTTC.

V usage is TRBV10-3 and J usage is TRBJ2-1, with 15 bases lining up with TRBD2. After removal of 6 bases from V and 8 bases from J, the junction contained 5 bases not matched to a gene. The CDR3 has 15 residues. Per germline, CDR1 ENHRY and CDR2 SYGVKD. This CDR3 is CAISGTSGRSDEQFF. The DNA for the CDR3 is TGTGCCATCAGCGGGACTAGCGGGAGGTCTGATGAGCAGTTCTTC.

CDR3 DNA: TGTGCCAGCAGTGTCGGACAGGGGAGCACAGATACGCAGTATTTT. Translating gives CASSVGQGSTDTQYF. The rearrangement joins TRBV2 to TRBJ2-3, with 9 bases lining up with TRBD1. With V trimmed by 4 bases and J by 0 bases, 2 bases remained unmatched. This CDR3 has 15 residues. Per germline, CDR1 SNHLY and CDR2 FYNNEI.

DNA of the CDR3: TGTGCCAGCAGTGATAGAAGAAGCAATCAGCCCCAGCATTTT. Translating it yields CASSDRRSNQPQHF. The rearrangement joins TRBV2 to TRBJ1-5; no clear D. V lost 3 bases and J lost 1, with 7 bases in between. Germline-derived CDR1 and CDR2 are SNHLY and FYNNEI. The CDR3 has 14 residues.

The J gene is TRBJ2-7, the V gene TRBV16; D is perhaps TRBD1 or TRBD2 (7 bases each). The V end was cut by 4 bases, the J end by 5 bases, with 18 bases between. CDR1 is KGHSY, CDR2 FQNENV, per germline. This CDR3 is 15 amino acids long. CDR3 nucleotides: TGTGCCAGCAGCCCCCCCAGGGGAGGGGGCAACGAGCAGTACTTC. Its translation is CASSPPRGGGNEQYF.

This clone was observed a handful of times. This chain uses TRBV15 with TRBJ2-6; possibly TRBD1 for D (5 bases). Trimming took 3 bases from V and 0 from J, leaving 6 bases between them. Germline V gene sequence: CDR1 LNHNV, CDR2 YYDKDF (reference sequence). The CDR3 has 15 residues. In nucleotides, the CDR3 is TGTGCCACCAGCAGTCAGGGCTCTGGGGCCAACGTCCTGACTTTC. This translates into CATSSQGSGANVLTF. The entire variable domain, with the rest obtained from reference TRBV15 and TRBJ2-6, is as follows: DAMVIQNPRYQVTQFGKPVTLSCSQTLNHNVMYWYQQKSSQAPKLLFHYYDKDFNNEADTPDNFQSRRPNTSFCFLDIRSPGLGDTAMYLCATSSQGSGANVLTFGAGSRLTVL.

In its sample, this clone was seen a few times. V usage is TRBV20-1 and J usage is TRBJ1-2; D ambiguous. The germline gives CDR1 DFQATT, CDR2 SNEGSKA (reference sequence). V was trimmed by 5 bases and J by 7 bases, leaving 11 bases between them. The CDR3 contains 11 residues. The chain's CDR3 is CSAHRSAGYTF. The CDR3 DNA reads TGCAGTGCTCACCGTAGCGCTGGCTACACCTTC.

This clone turned up a few times. Here the CDR3 DNA reads TGTGCCATCAGTGATAGCGGGAGCACAGATACGCAGTATTTT. Protein: CAISDSGSTDTQYF. V is TRBV10-3 and J is TRBJ2-3; 7 bases match TRBD2. Germline CDR1 reads ENHRY; CDR2 reads SYGVKD. V trimming: 3 bases; J trimming: 0 bases; junction bases outside the gene matches: 0. The CDR3 consists of 14 residues.

Here the CDR3 DNA reads TGCGCCAGCAGCCAAGACTGGGACGGCGACCTCCTGACTTTC. Protein: CASSQDWDGDLLTF. The chain couples TRBV4-1 to TRBJ2-6, with D perhaps matching TRBD1 or TRBD2 (5 bases each). V shed 0 bases and J shed 14 bases, with 14 bases lying between them. This CDR3 has 14 amino acids. Germline CDR1 is MGHRA and CDR2 is YSYEKL.

A few counts support this clone. The V call is TRBV10-3, the J call TRBJ2-7; D is unresolved. CDR1 ENHRY and CDR2 SYGVKD come from the germline V gene. The length of the CDR3 is 11 residues. The V and J ends lost 7 bases and 3 bases respectively, with 7 bases between them. The DNA of the CDR3 is TGTGCCATCACCTCCCACTACGAGCAGTACTTC. Its translation is CAITSHYEQYF.

This clone was seen a handful of times. This sequence joins TRBV15 and TRBJ1-5, with D hard to call. The CDR3 is 12 residues long. The germline CDR1 and CDR2 sequences are LNHNV and YYDKDF (reference sequence). V shed 0 bases and J shed 3 bases, with 0 bases lying between them. CDR3 loop: CATSRDNQPQHF. The DNA for the CDR3 is TGTGCCACCAGCAGAGACAATCAGCCCCAGCATTTT.

This clone has just a few counts. The chain carries TRBV18 and TRBJ2-7; D is possibly TRBD2 (6 bases). This CDR3 is built from 14 residues. Looked up from germline, CDR1 is KGHSH and CDR2 is LQKENI. Between the trimmed V and J ends, which lost 3 bases and 2 bases, there was a span of 11 bases. The CDR3 loop reads CASSPRDSAYEQYF. The CDR3 DNA is TGTGCCAGCTCACCTCGGGACTCAGCCTACGAGCAGTACTTC.